Below, 21 T cell receptor beta chains from the same sample are listed, as sequenced in a study of T cell changes during pregnancy in multiple sclerosis. Assay used: immunoSEQ multiplex PCR; TCRdb lists only in-frame clones, some missing. The sample shows 35,000 to 50,000 clones, 87% of them seen only once. The sample was CD4+ T cells from peripheral blood mononuclear cells, taken after pregnancy. The receptors shown here come from a female donor with multiple sclerosis, enrolled in a pregnancy study.

The rearrangement links TRBV9 to TRBJ2-5; perhaps TRBD2 as D (7 bases). Trimming cost V 5 bases and J 5 bases, with 13 bases left between them. The CDR3 loop spans 13 amino acids. Germline CDR1 is SGDLS and CDR2 is YYNGEE. CDR3 sequence reads: CASSSQGGETQYF. CDR3 nucleotide sequence: TGTGCCAGCAGTTCACAGGGAGGGGAGACCCAGTACTTC.

With regard to this clone: One junction end does not reproduce the germline sequence, and a read error may be involved. V and J are TRBV19 and TRBJ1-5; no clear D gene. The CDR3 runs to 14 residues. Germline assignment: CDR1 LNHDA and CDR2 SQIVND (reference sequence). CDR3 sequence: CAGSWLISNQPQHF. In nucleotides, the CDR3 is TGTGCCGGTAGTTGGCTTATTAGCAATCAGCCCCAGCATTTT.

The chain has TRBV5-1 and TRBJ2-7; TRBD2 is a possible D gene (5 bases). Trimming cost V 0 bases and J 4 bases, with 14 bases left between them. The CDR3 runs 15 residues. Per the germline V gene, CDR1 is SGHRS and CDR2 is YFSETQ. CDR3 in DNA: TGCGCCAGCAGCTTGGGTCTGGGGTGGGAGTACGAGCAGTACTTC. It is translated as CASSLGLGWEYEQYF. Full variable domain (outside the CDR3, taken from reference TRBV5-1 and TRBJ2-7): KAGVTQTPRYLIKTRGQQVTLSCSPISGHRSVSWYQQTPGQGLQFLFEYFSETQRNKGNFPGRFSGRQFSNSRSEMNVSTLELGDSALYLCASSLGLGWEYEQYFGPGTRLTVT.

V usage is TRBV2 and J usage is TRBJ1-6, with 9 bases identical to TRBD1. V lost 3 bases and J lost 7; bases outside the gene matches: 4. CDR3 length: 15 residues. The V gene's germline CDR1 is SNHLY and CDR2 FYNNEI. The CDR3 loop is CASSDTGGFNSPLHF. In DNA form, the CDR3 reads TGTGCCAGCAGTGATACAGGGGGCTTCAATTCACCCCTCCACTTT.

The rearrangement links TRBV29-1 to TRBJ1-1; possibly TRBD1 for D (5 bases). CDR1 SQVTM and CDR2 ANQGSEA come from the germline V gene. The CDR3 length is 13 residues. Trimming removed 6 bases at V and 1 base at J, with 12 bases between. DNA of the CDR3: TGCAGCGTAGAAAAGCAGGGGAACACTGAAGCTTTCTTT. Translating it yields CSVEKQGNTEAFF.

The sample holds one count of this clone. The chain is built from TRBV7-9 and TRBJ1-2; D possibly corresponds to TRBD1 (6 bases). The CDR3 consists of 14 residues. The germline V and J ends were trimmed by 1 base and 7 bases, with 13 bases remaining between them. The germline gives CDR1 SEHNR, CDR2 FQNEAQ (reference sequence). CDR3 coding DNA: TGTGCCAGCAGCTTAGACGCGGGGGCGGGTGGCTACACCTTC. It is translated as CASSLDAGAGGYTF. Complete variable domain (other parts from reference TRBV7-9 and TRBJ1-2): DTGVSQNPRHKITKRGQNVTFRCDPISEHNRLYWYRQTLGQGPEFLTYFQNEAQLEKSRLLSDRFSAERPKGSFSTLEIQRTEQGDSAMYLCASSLDAGAGGYTFGSGTRLTVV.

The J gene is TRBJ2-3, the V gene TRBV7-3; D unclear. CDR1 is SGHTA and CDR2 is FQGTGA in the germline V gene. This CDR3 comprises 14 residues. Trimming shortened V by 5 bases and J by 2 bases, and 11 bases separated the two germline ends. DNA for the CDR3: TGTGCCAGCAGCCTGCGCCCTTCCACAGATACGCAGTATTTT. Its protein is CASSLRPSTDTQYF.

The chain carries TRBV27 and TRBJ1-2; the match to TRBD1 covers 7 bases. CDR3 length: 15 residues. The V and J ends lost 4 bases and 4 bases, in that order; junction bases with no gene match: 9. The germline CDR1 and CDR2 sequences are MNHEY and SMNVEV (reference sequence). CDR3 nucleotide sequence: TGTGCCAGCAGTTCCACCAGACAGGGCGCCTATGGCTACACCTTC. Its translation: CASSSTRQGAYGYTF.

This rearrangement joins TRBV7-6 to TRBJ2-1; D perhaps matches TRBD1 (7 bases). The V gene lost 5 bases and the J gene lost 10 bases, with 9 bases spanning the gap. The CDR3 has 11 amino acids. Germline loops: CDR1 SGHVS, CDR2 FNYEAQ. CDR3 in amino acids: CASSQGGEQFF. The CDR3 region has the DNA TGTGCCAGCAGCCAGGGGGGCGAGCAGTTCTTC.

The chain recombines TRBV9 with TRBJ1-2; 8 bases map to TRBD1. Looked up from germline, CDR1 is SGDLS and CDR2 is YYNGEE. The ends lost 3 bases at V and 0 bases at J; junction bases unmatched: 1. The CDR3 has 14 amino acids. CDR3 protein: CASSATGANYGYTF. In DNA, the CDR3 is TGTGCCAGCAGCGCGACAGGGGCTAACTATGGCTACACCTTC.

V gene TRBV5-4 combines with J gene TRBJ2-1; D might be TRBD1 (7 bases). This CDR3 comprises 15 residues. Per germline, CDR1 SGHNT and CDR2 YYREEE (reference sequence). Trimming took 4 bases from V and 3 from J, leaving 14 bases between them. The CDR3 reads CASSQGGRDYNEQFF. The CDR3 DNA reads TGTGCCAGCAGCCAGGGGGGCAGGGACTACAATGAGCAGTTCTTC.

J is TRBJ1-1 and V is TRBV6-5; unclear D gene. The CDR3 totals 13 residues. Germline CDR1 is MNHEY and CDR2 is SVGAGI. The V end lost 2 bases, the J end lost 1 base, and 5 bases lay between the germline ends. Here the CDR3 reads CASSYRQNTEAFF. The CDR3 region has the DNA TGTGCCAGCAGTTACCGACAGAACACTGAAGCTTTCTTT.

This chain joins TRBV6-9 and TRBJ1-5; D is unresolved. This CDR3 region has 14 residues. V dropped 7 bases and J dropped 7 bases, with 17 bases sitting between them. The germline V gene encodes CDR1 MNHGY and CDR2 SVAAGI. The CDR3 DNA follows: TGTGCCAGCACTTGGAGGCAGAATGGGCAGCCCCAGCATTTT. It specifies CASTWRQNGQPQHF.

The chain employs TRBV6-1 and TRBJ1-5; D might be TRBD1 (5 bases). The CDR3 loop spans 15 amino acids. Per the germline V gene, CDR1 is MNHNS and CDR2 is SASEGT. V lost 5 bases and J lost 2, with 13 bases in between. The CDR3 DNA follows: TGTGCCAGCAGTTCCCGGGGGTTCGGCAATCAGCCCCAGCATTTT. Amino acids: CASSSRGFGNQPQHF.

The chain employs TRBV7-2 and TRBJ2-7, with TRBD2 as a possible D gene (5 bases). The CDR3 consists of 14 residues. CDR1 and CDR2 from the germline V gene are SGHTA and FQGNSA. V lost 4 bases and J lost 5, with 15 bases in between. Here the CDR3 reads CASSSRYDGDEQYF. CDR3 bases: TGTGCCAGCAGCTCAAGATACGACGGGGACGAGCAGTACTTC.

This chain connects TRBV9 to TRBJ2-1; weak D call: TRBD2 (6 bases). The V end lost 7 bases, the J end lost 8 bases, and 19 bases lay between the germline ends. The CDR3 has 14 amino acids. Germline lookup yields CDR1 SGDLS and CDR2 YYNGEE. This CDR3 reads CASAGYGRVDEQFF. The CDR3 region has the DNA TGTGCCAGCGCGGGGTACGGCAGGGTGGATGAGCAGTTCTTC. Based on the CDR3 plus reference TRBV9 and TRBJ2-1, the full variable domain is DSGVTQTPKHLITATGQRVTLRCSPRSGDLSVYWYQQSLDQGLQFLIQYYNGEERAKGNILERFSAQQFPDLHSELNLSSLELGDSALYFCASAGYGRVDEQFFGPGTRLTVL.

The chain recombines TRBV6-5 with TRBJ2-5, with 7 positions matching TRBD1. The CDR3 has 13 amino acids. Germline CDR1 reads MNHEY; CDR2 reads SVGAGI. V lost 2 bases to trimming and J lost 5 bases; unmatched junction nucleotides: 2. The CDR3: CASSYRGRETQYF. The CDR3 DNA sequence: TGTGCCAGCAGTTACAGGGGGCGGGAGACCCAGTACTTC.

The chain couples TRBV28 to TRBJ2-7; D possibly corresponds to TRBD1 (6 bases). The V gene's germline CDR1 is MDHEN and CDR2 SYDVKM. V was clipped by 6 bases and J by 3 bases, with 21 bases between them. The CDR3 loop spans 16 amino acids. This chain's CDR3 is CASSKSLGTLLYEQYF. CDR3 sequence (DNA): TGTGCCAGCAGCAAAAGCCTCGGGACACTTCTCTACGAGCAGTACTTC.

The CDR3 loop is CATSRDGQFQHF. The CDR3 nucleotides read TGTGCCACCAGCAGAGATGGGCAGTTCCAGCATTTT. The chain is built from TRBV15 and TRBJ1-5; D call uncertain. V lost 0 bases, J lost 12 bases, and 9 bases lay in between. Germline V gene lookup returns CDR1 LNHNV and CDR2 YYDKDF (reference sequence). There are 12 residues in the CDR3.

The rearrangement uses TRBV12-5 and TRBJ1-2, with D possibly being TRBD1 (5 bases). Trimming stripped 6 bases from V and 5 bases from J, with 19 bases between. CDR1 is LGHNT and CDR2 is FRNRAP in the germline V gene. The CDR3 contains 15 residues. The CDR3 is CASGLRARIGYGYTF. DNA of the CDR3: TGTGCTAGTGGCCTCAGGGCTAGGATAGGGTATGGCTACACCTTC.

The chain links TRBV27 to TRBJ1-2; 11 bases align to TRBD1. Germline lookup yields CDR1 MNHEY and CDR2 SMNVEV (reference sequence). Trimming removed 7 bases from V and 1 base from J; junction bases left unmatched: 5. CDR3 length equals 15 residues. The CDR3 protein is CASTSGTGGNYGYTF. CDR3 sequence (DNA): TGTGCCAGCACTTCCGGGACAGGGGGTAACTATGGCTACACCTTC.